A single sample gave rise to the 25 T cell receptor beta chains below, sequenced in a study of PD-L1 blockade in urothelial cancer. Stated time point: pretreatment peripheral blood. Produced via immunoSEQ multiplex PCR; TCRdb's table is partial and in-frame only. Of roughly 54,000 clones in the sample, 87% were seen once. The sample was PBMCs, taken around atezolizumab (anti-PD-L1) treatment. The receptors stem from a woman in her sixties with urothelial cancer.

The V and J genes are TRBV27 and TRBJ2-1; TRBD2 agrees at 9 bases. The CDR3 is made up of 16 amino acids. CDR1 is MNHEY, CDR2 SMNVEV, per germline (reference sequence). J was trimmed by 2 bases and V by 4 bases; bases with no gene match: 6. CDR3 protein: CASSSTGTSPYNEQFF. The CDR3, as DNA: TGTGCCAGCAGTTCCACCGGGACTAGCCCCTACAATGAGCAGTTCTTC.

V gene TRBV2 combines with J gene TRBJ2-7; weak D call: TRBD2 (6 bases). This CDR3 is built from 14 residues. CDR1 and CDR2 (germline): SNHLY, FYNNEI. V lost 2 bases and J 0 bases, leaving 8 bases between the germline ends. CDR3 nucleotide sequence: TGTGCCAGCAGTGAATTGGGGGGCTCCTACGAGCAGTACTTC. Its protein product is CASSELGGSYEQYF.

The sample holds a few counts of this clone. The chain joins TRBV4-3 to TRBJ2-5; D is perhaps TRBD2 (6 bases). This CDR3 has 15 residues. The germline V gene encodes CDR1 LGHNA and CDR2 YSLEER. Trimming removed 6 bases at V and 4 bases at J, with 18 bases between. The CDR3 region is CASSPGTGAGETQYF. The DNA of the CDR3 is TGCGCCAGCAGTCCAGGGACTGGTGCGGGAGAGACCCAGTACTTC.

The genes are TRBV2 and TRBJ2-7, with D possibly TRBD1 on 6 matching bases. Germline V gene sequence: CDR1 SNHLY, CDR2 FYNNEI. This CDR3 spans 14 amino acids. V lost 7 bases and J lost 3, with 16 bases in between. As DNA, the CDR3 is TGTGCCAGCATGGTTAACAGGGCAGGCTACGAGCAGTACTTC. Its protein product is CASMVNRAGYEQYF.

This rearrangement joins TRBV19 to TRBJ2-7; the match to TRBD2 covers 15 bases. The junction had 18 bases not matched to a gene; V was cut back by 9 bases and J by 6 bases. The CDR3 sequence is 18 residues long. Germline V gene sequence: CDR1 LNHDA, CDR2 SQIVND (reference sequence). As DNA, the CDR3 is TGTGCCAGCTCGGGGTGGACTAGCGGGAGGGTGATTCTCTCCGAGCAGTACTTC. It translates to CASSGWTSGRVILSEQYF. Drawing the rest from reference TRBV19 and TRBJ2-7, the complete variable domain is DGGITQSPKYLFRKEGQNVTLSCEQNLNHDAMYWYRQDPGQGLRLIYYSQIVNDFQKGDIAEGYSVSREKKESFPLTVTSAQKNPTAFYLCASSGWTSGRVILSEQYFGPGTRLTVT.

The sample holds a few counts of this clone. The rearrangement uses TRBV6-5 and TRBJ2-1; the D gene is possibly TRBD1 (6 bases). Trimming shortened V by 6 bases and J by 1 base, and 13 bases separated the two germline ends. The CDR3 contains 15 residues. Germline CDR1 MNHEY, CDR2 SVGAGI. The CDR3 sequence: CASRWTAQSYNEQFF. DNA for the CDR3: TGTGCCAGCAGGTGGACAGCTCAATCCTACAATGAGCAGTTCTTC.

The V call is TRBV14, the J call TRBJ2-3, with D perhaps matching TRBD2 (6 bases). The CDR3 is made up of 15 amino acids. Germline V lookup: CDR1 SGHDN, CDR2 FVKESK. The V end was cut by 4 bases, the J end by 4 bases, with 15 bases between. The CDR3 nucleotides are TGTGCCAGCAGCCGTAAGGCGGGGTTCCCAGATACGCAGTATTTT. It specifies CASSRKAGFPDTQYF.

The chain couples TRBV6-6 to TRBJ1-2; weak D call: TRBD1 (6 bases). Trimming took 10 bases from V and 4 from J, leaving 13 bases between them. CDR1 is MNHNY and CDR2 is SVGAGI in the germline V gene (reference sequence). This CDR3 is 12 amino acids long. The CDR3 DNA is TGTGCCACCGATAGGGGGAGCTATGGCTACACCTTC. Amino acid sequence: CATDRGSYGYTF.

The J gene is TRBJ2-1, the V gene TRBV19; 7 bases fit TRBD2. This CDR3 has 15 amino acids. The V gene end was trimmed by 9 bases and the J gene end by 3 bases; junction bases not matched to a gene: 11. Germline V gene lookup returns CDR1 LNHDA and CDR2 SQIVND (reference sequence). In nucleotides, the CDR3 is TGTGCCAGCCGGAGATCGGGACTATACTACAATGAGCAGTTCTTC. It encodes CASRRSGLYYNEQFF.

This clone was detected only once. This chain uses TRBV5-6 with TRBJ1-3; 7 nucleotides agree with TRBD1. J gave up 3 bases and V 1 base, and 1 base lay outside the gene matches. Germline CDR1 SGHDT, CDR2 YYEEEE. The CDR3 length is 14 residues. The CDR3 reads CASSLTGVGNTIYF. DNA of the CDR3: TGTGCCAGCAGCTTGACAGGGGTTGGAAACACCATATATTTT.

V gene TRBV28 combines with J gene TRBJ1-1; D is undetermined. The CDR3 spans 12 residues. Deletions cut 3 bases from V and 8 bases from J, with 10 bases between. Per the germline V gene, CDR1 is MDHEN and CDR2 is SYDVKM. The CDR3 spells CASSLGVSEAFF. DNA of the CDR3: TGTGCCAGCAGTTTGGGCGTGTCGGAAGCTTTCTTT.

The chain recombines TRBV5-4 with TRBJ2-1, with 11 bases matching TRBD2. The CDR3 has 17 amino acids. The V and J ends lost 0 bases and 7 bases, in that order; junction bases with no gene match: 9. Germline V gene data show CDR1 as SGHNT and CDR2 as YYREEE (reference sequence). The CDR3 nucleotides read TGTGCCAGCAGCTTGGGGGCCCTAGCGGGGGGCATGAATGAGCAGTTCTTC. This encodes CASSLGALAGGMNEQFF.

The rearrangement links TRBV5-1 to TRBJ1-1, with TRBD1 matching over 8 bases. V dropped 2 bases and J dropped 1; count of bases not matched to a gene: 4. In germline, CDR1 is SGHRS, CDR2 YFSETQ. The CDR3 is made up of 15 amino acids. CDR3 sequence (DNA): TGCGCCAGCAGCTTAGGACAGGGATGGAACACTGAAGCTTTCTTT. It is translated as CASSLGQGWNTEAFF.

This chain joins TRBV29-1 and TRBJ2-7; D perhaps matches TRBD1 (6 bases). The V end lost 4 bases, the J end lost 2 bases, and 9 bases lay between the germline ends. The CDR3 sequence is 12 residues long. Germline loops: CDR1 SQVTM, CDR2 ANQGSEA. The CDR3 nucleotides are TGCAGCGTTGGTACAGGGCCCTACGAGCAGTACTTC. As protein: CSVGTGPYEQYF.

This chain uses TRBV7-9 with TRBJ2-2, with a weak D call TRBD1 (5 bases). Germline V gives CDR1 SEHNR, CDR2 FQNEAQ (reference sequence). The CDR3 is made up of 13 amino acids. The V and J ends lost 5 bases and 5 bases respectively, with 9 bases between them. The CDR3 here is CASSLGATGELFF. The CDR3 DNA reads as TGTGCCAGCAGCCTAGGGGCGACCGGGGAGCTGTTTTTT.

The V call is TRBV11-2, the J call TRBJ2-7, with TRBD2 matching 11 bases. Germline lookup yields CDR1 SGHAT and CDR2 FQNNGV. Germline trimming cut 1 base from V and 0 bases from J; bases unmatched to any gene: 8. This CDR3 is 18 amino acids long. DNA for the CDR3: TGTGCCAGCAGCTTAGCCGCTCTAGCGGGGGGCAACTCCTACGAGCAGTACTTC. It codes for CASSLAALAGGNSYEQYF.

This chain links TRBV28 with TRBJ1-5; the D is unclear. The germline CDR1 and CDR2 sequences are MDHEN and SYDVKM. The germline V and J ends were trimmed by 5 bases and 5 bases, with 4 bases remaining between them. The CDR3 consists of 11 residues. The CDR3 region is CASSPDQPQHF. In DNA, the CDR3 is TGTGCCAGCAGTCCCGATCAGCCCCAGCATTTT.

This clone was counted a single time. The chain combines TRBV6-6 with TRBJ2-3; 13 bases map to TRBD2. Germline V gene sequence: CDR1 MNHNY, CDR2 SVGAGI (reference sequence). This CDR3 contains 13 residues. Germline trimming cut 8 bases from V and 10 bases from J; bases unmatched to any gene: 6. In nucleotides, the CDR3 is TGTGCCAGCGGGACTAGCGGGGAGCCCCCGCAGTATTTT. It codes for CASGTSGEPPQYF.

The chain recombines TRBV5-1 with TRBJ2-2; 7 bases are shared with TRBD1. Germline CDR1 is SGHRS and CDR2 is YFSETQ. The CDR3 runs to 12 residues. The junction had 2 bases not matched to a gene; V was cut back by 6 bases and J by 6 bases. The CDR3 DNA is TGCGCCAGCACTCAGGGGGCCGGGGAGCTGTTTTTT. This codes for CASTQGAGELFF. The full variable domain, its missing parts supplied by reference TRBV5-1 and TRBJ2-2, is KAGVTQTPRYLIKTRGQQVTLSCSPISGHRSVSWYQQTPGQGLQFLFEYFSETQRNKGNFPGRFSGRQFSNSRSEMNVSTLELGDSALYLCASTQGAGELFFGEGSRLTVL.

J is TRBJ1-1 and V is TRBV25-1; 9 bases are shared with TRBD1. CDR1 is MGHDK, CDR2 SYGVNS, per germline. Trimming removed 8 bases from V and 2 bases from J; junction bases left unmatched: 6. This CDR3 is 14 amino acids long. CDR3 nucleotide sequence: TGTGCCAGCGGAACAGGGGGCGGAAACACTGAAGCTTTCTTT. It codes for CASGTGGGNTEAFF.

The gene calls are TRBV29-1 and TRBJ2-1; 7 nucleotides align to TRBD1. This CDR3 contains 14 residues. Trimming removed 5 bases from V and 5 bases from J; junction bases left unmatched: 9. Germline CDR1 is SQVTM and CDR2 is ANQGSEA. CDR3 nucleotides: TGCAGCGTTCTTGACAGGGTGAAAGACAATGAGCAGTTCTTC. It is translated as CSVLDRVKDNEQFF.

The chain combines TRBV5-6 with TRBJ2-5; 7 positions agree with TRBD2. The CDR3 covers 17 residues. CDR1 is SGHDT, CDR2 YYEEEE, per germline. The V gene end was trimmed by 0 bases and the J gene end by 3 bases; junction bases not matched to a gene: 11. CDR3 amino acids: CASSLGLRGIYEETQYF. For the CDR3, the DNA is TGTGCCAGCAGCTTGGGTTTGCGGGGGATATACGAAGAGACCCAGTACTTC.

In this sample, this clone turned up a few times. The J gene is TRBJ1-1, the V gene TRBV7-9; possibly TRBD1 for D (6 bases). Germline V gene sequence: CDR1 SEHNR, CDR2 FQNEAQ (reference sequence). The V end lost 4 bases, the J end lost 5 bases, and 17 bases lay between the germline ends. CDR3 length: 15 residues. CDR3 nucleotide sequence: TGTGCCAGCAGCTCCGGACGTACAGGGAATACTGAAGCTTTCTTT. Protein: CASSSGRTGNTEAFF.

This chain uses TRBV19 with TRBJ2-3; D not certain. The germline V and J ends were trimmed by 2 bases and 3 bases, with 3 bases remaining between them. CDR3 size: 12 residues. Germline V lookup: CDR1 LNHDA, CDR2 SQIVND (reference sequence). For the CDR3, the DNA is TGTGCCAGTAGTATATCAACAGATACGCAGTATTTT. It yields the protein CASSISTDTQYF. Full variable domain (missing parts from reference TRBV19 and TRBJ2-3): DGGITQSPKYLFRKEGQNVTLSCEQNLNHDAMYWYRQDPGQGLRLIYYSQIVNDFQKGDIAEGYSVSREKKESFPLTVTSAQKNPTAFYLCASSISTDTQYFGPGTRLTVL.

V gene TRBV19 combines with J gene TRBJ1-4, with 10 bases that match TRBD1. CDR1 and CDR2 from the germline V gene are LNHDA and SQIVND (reference sequence). Trimming took 7 bases from V and 7 from J; bases not matched to a gene: 3. The CDR3 sequence is 13 residues long. The CDR3 DNA reads TGTGCCAGTAAAGGGGACAGGGGTGAAAAACTGTTTTTT. Translating gives CASKGDRGEKLFF.